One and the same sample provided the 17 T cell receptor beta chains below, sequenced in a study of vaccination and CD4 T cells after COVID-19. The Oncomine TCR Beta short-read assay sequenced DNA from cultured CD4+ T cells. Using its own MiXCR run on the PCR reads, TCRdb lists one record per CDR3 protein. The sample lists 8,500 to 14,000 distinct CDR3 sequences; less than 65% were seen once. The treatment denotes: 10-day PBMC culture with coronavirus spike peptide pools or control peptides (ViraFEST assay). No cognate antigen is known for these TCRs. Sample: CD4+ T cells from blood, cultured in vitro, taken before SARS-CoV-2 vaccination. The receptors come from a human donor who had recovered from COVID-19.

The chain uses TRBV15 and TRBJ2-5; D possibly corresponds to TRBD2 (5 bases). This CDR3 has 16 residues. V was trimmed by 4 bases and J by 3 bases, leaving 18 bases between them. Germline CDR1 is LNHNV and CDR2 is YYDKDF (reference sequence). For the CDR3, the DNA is TGTGCCACCAGCACTCGTCAGCTAGCACGGAAAGAGACCCAGTACTTC. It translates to CATSTRQLARKETQYF.

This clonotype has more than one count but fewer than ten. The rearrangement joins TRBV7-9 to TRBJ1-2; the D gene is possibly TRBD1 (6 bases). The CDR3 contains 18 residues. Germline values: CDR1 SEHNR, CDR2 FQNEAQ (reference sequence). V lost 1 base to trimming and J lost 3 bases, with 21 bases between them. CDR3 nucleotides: TGTGCCAGCAGCTTAGAACAGGCAGGGGAGTGGAGAGACTATGGCTACACCTTC. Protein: CASSLEQAGEWRDYGYTF.

The CDR3 nucleotides are TGTGCCAGCTCCCGGCGATCAGGGGAAGGTGAAGCTTTCTTT. As protein: CASSRRSGEGEAFF. The chain has TRBV9 and TRBJ1-1; D might be TRBD1 (6 bases). CDR1 SGDLS and CDR2 YYNGEE come from the germline V gene. The CDR3 runs 14 residues. Trimming shortened V by 7 bases and J by 7 bases, and 20 bases separated the two germline ends. Looking up the rest from reference TRBV9 and TRBJ1-1 gives the full variable domain: DSGVTQTPKHLITATGQRVTLRCSPRSGDLSVYWYQQSLDQGLQFLIQYYNGEERAKGNILERFSAQQFPDLHSELNLSSLELGDSALYFCASSRRSGEGEAFFGQGTRLTVV.

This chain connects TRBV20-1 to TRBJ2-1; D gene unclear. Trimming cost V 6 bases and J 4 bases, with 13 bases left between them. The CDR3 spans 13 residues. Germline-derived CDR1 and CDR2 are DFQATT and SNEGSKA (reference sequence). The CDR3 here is CSAPLPPYNEQFF. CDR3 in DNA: TGCAGTGCACCGCTCCCTCCGTACAATGAGCAGTTCTTC.

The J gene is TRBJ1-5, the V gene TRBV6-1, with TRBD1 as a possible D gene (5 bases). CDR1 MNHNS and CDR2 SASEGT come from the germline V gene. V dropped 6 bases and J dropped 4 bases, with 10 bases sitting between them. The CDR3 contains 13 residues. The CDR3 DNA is TGTGCCAGCAGCCGGGGGGAGAATCAGCCCCAGCATTTT. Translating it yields CASSRGENQPQHF.

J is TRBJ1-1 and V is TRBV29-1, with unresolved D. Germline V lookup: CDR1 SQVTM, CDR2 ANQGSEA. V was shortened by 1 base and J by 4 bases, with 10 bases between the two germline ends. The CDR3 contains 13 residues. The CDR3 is CSVEGGLGTEAFF. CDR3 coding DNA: TGCAGCGTTGAAGGAGGGCTGGGCACTGAAGCTTTCTTT.

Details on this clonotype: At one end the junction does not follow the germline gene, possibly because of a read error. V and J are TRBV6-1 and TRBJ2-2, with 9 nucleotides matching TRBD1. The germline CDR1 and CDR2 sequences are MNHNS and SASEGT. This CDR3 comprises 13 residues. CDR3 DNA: TGTGCCGGCAGAAGACAGGGGGCCGGGGAGCTGTTTTTT. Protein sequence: CAGRRQGAGELFF.

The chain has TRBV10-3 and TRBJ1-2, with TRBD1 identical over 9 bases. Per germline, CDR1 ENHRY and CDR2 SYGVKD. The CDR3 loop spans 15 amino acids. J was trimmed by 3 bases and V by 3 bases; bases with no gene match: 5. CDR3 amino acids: CAISDPQGADYGYTF. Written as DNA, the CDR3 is TGTGCCATCAGTGATCCACAGGGGGCGGACTATGGCTACACCTTC.

As DNA, the CDR3 is TGCAGCGTTGAACGAAGAGCTGAAGCTTTCTTT. This encodes CSVERRAEAFF. This chain connects TRBV29-1 to TRBJ1-1; D uncertain. The CDR3 totals 11 residues. V lost 2 bases, J lost 6 bases, and 7 bases lay in between. Germline-derived CDR1 and CDR2 are SQVTM and ANQGSEA.

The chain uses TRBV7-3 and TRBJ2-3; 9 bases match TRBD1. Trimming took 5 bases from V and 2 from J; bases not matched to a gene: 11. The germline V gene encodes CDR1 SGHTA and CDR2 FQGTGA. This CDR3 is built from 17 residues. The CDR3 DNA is TGTGCCAGCAGCCCCGGGGACAGGGTCGGCCCCACAGATACGCAGTATTTT. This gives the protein CASSPGDRVGPTDTQYF.

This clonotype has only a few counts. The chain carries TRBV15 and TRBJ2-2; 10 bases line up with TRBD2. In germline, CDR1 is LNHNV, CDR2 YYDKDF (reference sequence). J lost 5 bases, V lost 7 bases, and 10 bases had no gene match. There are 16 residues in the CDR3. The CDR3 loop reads CATTAGSGRTTGELFF. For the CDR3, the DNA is TGTGCCACCACGGCGGGTAGCGGGAGGACAACCGGGGAGCTGTTTTTT.

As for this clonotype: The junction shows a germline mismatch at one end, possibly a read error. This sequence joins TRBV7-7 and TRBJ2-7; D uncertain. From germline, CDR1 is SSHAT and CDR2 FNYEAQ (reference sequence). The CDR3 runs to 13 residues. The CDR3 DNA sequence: TGTGCTAGCAGCTCCGACCATGTACAGCCTCCTTACTTC. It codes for CASSSDHVQPPYF.

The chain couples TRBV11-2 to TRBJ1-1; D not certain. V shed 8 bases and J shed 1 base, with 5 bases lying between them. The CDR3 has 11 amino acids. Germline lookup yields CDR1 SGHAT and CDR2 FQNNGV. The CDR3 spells CASQENTEAFF. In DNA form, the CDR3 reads TGTGCCAGCCAGGAGAACACTGAAGCTTTCTTT.

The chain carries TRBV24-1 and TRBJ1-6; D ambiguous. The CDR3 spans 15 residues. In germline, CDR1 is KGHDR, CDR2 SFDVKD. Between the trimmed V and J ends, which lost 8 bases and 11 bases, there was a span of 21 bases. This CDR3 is CATKTFWGTITPLHF. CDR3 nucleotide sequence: TGTGCCACCAAGACGTTTTGGGGTACGATTACACCCCTCCACTTT.

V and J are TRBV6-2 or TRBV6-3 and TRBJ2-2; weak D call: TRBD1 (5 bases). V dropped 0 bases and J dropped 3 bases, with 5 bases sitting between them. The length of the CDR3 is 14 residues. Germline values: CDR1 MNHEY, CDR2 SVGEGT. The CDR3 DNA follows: TGTGCCAGCAGTTACTCGACAGACACCGGGGAGCTGTTTTTT. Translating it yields CASSYSTDTGELFF.

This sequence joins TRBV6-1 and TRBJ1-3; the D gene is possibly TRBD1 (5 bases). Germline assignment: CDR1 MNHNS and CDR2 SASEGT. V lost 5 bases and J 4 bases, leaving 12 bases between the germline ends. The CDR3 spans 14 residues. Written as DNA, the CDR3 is TGTGCCAGCAGTCCCAGGGCGATCGGAAACACCATATATTTT. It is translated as CASSPRAIGNTIYF.

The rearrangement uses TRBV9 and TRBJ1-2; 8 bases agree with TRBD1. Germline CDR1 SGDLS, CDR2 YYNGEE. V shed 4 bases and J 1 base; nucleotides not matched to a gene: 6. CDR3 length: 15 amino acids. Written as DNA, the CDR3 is TGTGCCAGCAGCTCGGGCAGGGGGCTTAACTATGGCTACACCTTC. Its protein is CASSSGRGLNYGYTF. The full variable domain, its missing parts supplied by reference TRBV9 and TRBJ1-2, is DSGVTQTPKHLITATGQRVTLRCSPRSGDLSVYWYQQSLDQGLQFLIQYYNGEERAKGNILERFSAQQFPDLHSELNLSSLELGDSALYFCASSSGRGLNYGYTFGSGTRLTVV.